One T cell receptor beta chain is described in this entry. This clone was picked up a small number of times. It lacks a known antigen. No much larger clone exists at a distance of one base, and base qualities are not known. The CDR3 contains 15 residues, cysteine and phenylalanine counted. Kept here is only the CDR3 DNA, which spans 45 bases and is read in frame from base 1. The V end loses 0 bases and the J end loses 3 bases, and a stretch of 11 bases separates them. For CDR1 and CDR2, the germline V gene (reference sequence) lists MNHEY and SMNVEV. Using the deep immunoSEQ assay, TCR CDR3 regions were amplified from genomic DNA by multiplex PCR. For each cell subset, the extracted genomic DNA was distributed evenly across all wells of several immunoSEQ 96-well plates, and each plate served as one replicate. Each replicate PCR for sorted subsets received roughly 0.2 ug genomic DNA, equal to 28,000 or so T cell genomes. The purified libraries were quantified using a Qubit 3.0 fluorometer, sized with a Bioanalyzer 2100, and then quantified again using the KAPA Library Quantification kit. A separate single-read 150-cycle Illumina NextSeq 550 flow cell was used to sequence each immunoSEQ 96-well plate. The study's processing was this. Because the immunoSEQ output held only junctional sequences and lacked quality scores, the filtering could not match the filtering applied to full-length reads. To assign V/J genes and CDR3, sequences were annotated using PyIR, a Python wrapper for IgBLAST v1.9, with IMGT germline references. Reads with weak V/J assignments (E-value above 1e-6), missing CDR3, stop codons, out-of-frame junctions, or ambiguous translated residues were removed. A V3J clonotype was defined by an identical inferred V gene, J gene, and CDR3 amino acid sequence. The percentage overlap between two repertoires was calculated by dividing the number of shared unique clonotypes by the size of the smaller repertoire. Repertoire richness was assessed with RTK rarefaction, the Chao1 estimator, and Recon v2.1 estimates of unobserved clonotypes. OLGA was used to compute generation probabilities for all TCRbeta clonotypes that the gDNA method yielded from a few donors. As stored in TCRdb, this immuneACCESS dataset retains in-frame rearrangements with V and J assigned. A fraction of the clones does not appear; measured against another copy, unresolved V genes explain less than half of the discrepancy, and the remainder lacks a known reason. V, J and clone size are those of that table, while D and trimming were read from the DNA. Counted in this sample were about a million clones; around 77% of them appeared once. The ten largest clones take up 0.85% to 1% of the sample.

Donors were healthy HIV-negative adults with no recently reported acute infections or vaccinations. All donors were Caucasian adults living in Nashville, Tennessee, USA. CD4+ T cells were enriched by magnetic negative selection; naive cells were then positively selected on CD45RA, and the negative fraction formed the memory subset. Blood was collected by leukapheresis, and PBMCs were isolated by Ficoll-Histopaque density gradient centrifugation and then cryopreserved in liquid nitrogen vapor phase. Purity and quantity of every magnetically sorted T cell population were checked by analytical flow cytometry. Each sorted fraction had its genomic DNA isolated and then quantified by UV absorbance on a Nanodrop 2000c. The data were obtained in a study of shared clonotypes between healthy human individuals (dated by TCRdb to the early 2020s). Regarding the complete study: A couple of women and three men aged 18 to 49 years were included in the cohort. For each donor, three plates each were used for CD4 naive and CD4 memory, two plates were used for CD8 naive, and one plate was used for CD8 memory. Blood TCR repertoires of five healthy adults were deeply sequenced to estimate repertoire size and the extent of clonotype sharing between individuals. To increase sequencing depth and limit assay-specific biases, different laboratories used diverse techniques to prepare libraries and sequence TCR repertoires. Per donor, leukapheresis produced somewhere between about 0.8 and 9 billion PBMCs.

The investigation overall reported the following: Sampling was restricted to blood, and TCR repertoires in tissue are likely to differ from TCR repertoires in blood. Higher generation probabilities were observed for clonotypes shared by all four sorted-subset donors than for non-shared clonotypes. Pairwise subsampling led to the expectation that sequencing depth would affect the degree of clonotype sharing among donors. The small number of donors limited the genetic and exposure-history diversity represented. Estimated clonotype richness was generally larger for naive than for memory subsets. Rarefaction of sorted-subset datasets indicated incomplete sequencing despite the large sequencing depth. Across a handful of donors, approximately 5% of naive CD4, around 3.3% of naive CD8, around 2.1% of memory CD4, and roughly 0.4% of memory CD8 clonotypes were shared.

The specimen sequenced was memory CD4+ T cells from PBMCs. Sample cell subset or site, as interpreted from the label and publication: CD45RA-negative fraction. The TCR originated in a man aged 18-30 years in good health. Some clones in this sample may be carry-over from other donors' samples. This chain is built from TRBV27 and TRBJ1-1, with no confidently assigned D gene. The CDR3 corresponds to CASSLSPMYHTEAFF. The sequenced DNA: TGTGCCAGCAGTTTATCCCCGATGTACCACACTGAAGCTTTCTTT.